The source of this T cell receptor beta chain is a study of CD8+CD57+ T cells in acquired aplastic anemia. Looking at the study overall: CD4+ reads averaged around 9.9 million in healthy donors. Study-wide results and caveats: About 29 CD8+ CDR3 sequences occurred in both the patients and the controls. With respect to CD8+ Simpson's diversity, patients and controls did not differ significantly.

In the case of this clonotype: The antigen is not known.

The CDR3 consists of 17 residues. Germline CDR1 reads SGHRS; CDR2 reads YFSETQ. With 3 bases clipped from V and 3 bases from J, the junction kept 7 bases outside the gene matches. Genomic DNA constituted the template upon which TCR beta VDJ and CDR3 profiling was performed. In TCRdb, the reads were re-called with MiXCR into one record per CDR3 protein. The sample includes 35,000 to 45,000 distinct CDR3 sequences, around 76% of them seen just once. This clonotype was obtained from a human donor in good health, serving as a control. This chain uses TRBV5-1 with TRBJ2-3; 13 bases align to TRBD2. Input material: sorted CD4+, CD8+, or CD8+CD57+ T cells (not recorded which) from PBMCs. The CDR3 DNA is TGCGCCAGCAGCTCACGGACTAGCGGGGGTATAACAGATACGCAGTATTTT. As protein: CASSSRTSGGITDTQYF.